A single sample is the source of the 5 T cell receptor beta chains below, sequenced in a study of OX40 agonist ivuxolimab in advanced cancers. The table came from immunoSEQ multiplex PCR; TCRdb's copy has only in-frame clones and leaves some out. The sample includes fewer than 95,000 clones, 90% to 95% seen only once; the top ten take approximately 0.41%. This specimen consisted of CD4+ or CD8+ T cells sorted from blood, obtained in a trial of the OX40 agonist ivuxolimab. All receptors come from an adult with an advanced solid tumor such as melanoma, head and neck, liver or kidney cancer.

This clone was detected only once. This sequence joins TRBV5-6 and TRBJ2-1; D is unclear. The germline V gene encodes CDR1 SGHDT and CDR2 YYEEEE. V was pared by 0 bases and J by 9 bases, with 7 bases between. This CDR3 is 12 amino acids long. The CDR3 sequence is CASSLVQSEQFF. In nucleotides, the CDR3 is TGTGCCAGCAGCTTGGTCCAATCTGAGCAGTTCTTC.

V gene TRBV19 combines with J gene TRBJ2-2; D may be TRBD1 (5 bases). The CDR3 is 15 residues long. Germline CDR1 LNHDA, CDR2 SQIVND (reference sequence). The V end was cut by 6 bases, the J end by 6 bases, with 17 bases between. CDR3 amino acids: CASRSAGLIAGELFF. CDR3 sequence (DNA): TGTGCCAGTAGGTCGGCAGGGCTAATTGCCGGGGAGCTGTTTTTT.

The gene calls are TRBV19 and TRBJ2-5; 7 positions agree with TRBD1. With V trimmed by 4 bases and J by 4 bases, 9 bases remained unmatched. CDR1 is LNHDA and CDR2 is SQIVND in the germline V gene (reference sequence). CDR3 length: 15 residues. The chain's CDR3 is CASSNKGTVRETQYF. In nucleotides, the CDR3 is TGTGCCAGTAGTAACAAGGGGACAGTGAGAGAGACCCAGTACTTC.

The rearrangement joins TRBV5-1 to TRBJ2-7; D not resolved. The length of the CDR3 is 15 residues. The V and J ends lost 0 bases and 0 bases respectively, with 10 bases between them. Germline CDR1 and CDR2: SGHRS and YFSETQ. CDR3 DNA sequence: TGCGCCAGCAGCTTGGAGTATGGCACCTCCTACGAGCAGTACTTC. Its translation is CASSLEYGTSYEQYF. Filled out from reference TRBV5-1 and TRBJ2-7, the complete variable domain reads KAGVTQTPRYLIKTRGQQVTLSCSPISGHRSVSWYQQTPGQGLQFLFEYFSETQRNKGNFPGRFSGRQFSNSRSEMNVSTLELGDSALYLCASSLEYGTSYEQYFGPGTRLTVT.

The chain has TRBV5-1 and TRBJ2-5; tentatively, D is TRBD2 (6 bases). The length of the CDR3 is 14 residues. Germline CDR1 is SGHRS and CDR2 is YFSETQ. V was clipped by 0 bases and J by 4 bases, with 10 bases between them. The CDR3 loop is CASSLVLAPETQYF. In DNA form, the CDR3 reads TGCGCCAGCAGCTTGGTACTAGCCCCAGAGACCCAGTACTTC.